These 21 T cell receptor beta chains came from one sample sequenced in a study of blood T cell repertoires in COVID-19. The table came from immunoSEQ multiplex PCR; TCRdb's copy has only in-frame clones and leaves some out. This sample has 200,000 to 250,000 clones, with around 90% found just once. The sequenced material came from PBMCs or T cells enriched from blood (not recorded which). These receptors were taken from a man younger than 35 with acute COVID-19.

V is TRBV11-2 and J is TRBJ2-1; a possible D gene is TRBD2 (6 bases). The germline V gene has CDR1 SGHAT and CDR2 FQNNGV. Trimming removed 1 base from V and 1 base from J, with 8 bases in between. This CDR3 contains 15 residues. CDR3 in amino acids: CASSLVSGSYNEQFF. The CDR3 DNA reads as TGTGCCAGCAGCTTAGTTAGCGGTTCCTACAATGAGCAGTTCTTC.

This clone appeared once. One end of the junction varies from germline; a read error may be responsible. The chain employs TRBV7-9 and TRBJ2-5, with D possibly matching TRBD2 (6 bases). Looked up from germline, CDR1 is SEHNR and CDR2 is FQNEAQ (reference sequence). The CDR3 is 16 residues long. CDR3 sequence reads: CASSIAGQGGGETQYF. CDR3 bases: TGTGCCAGCAGCATAGCCGGCCAGGGAGGAGGAGAGACCCAGTACTTC. Supplemented by reference TRBV7-9 and TRBJ2-5, the full variable domain reads DTGVSQNPRHKITKRGQNVTFRCDPISEHNRLYWYRQTLGQGPEFLTYFQNEAQLEKSRLLSDRFSAERPKGSFSTLEIQRTEQGDSAMYLCASSIAGQGGGETQYFGPGTRLLVL.

The chain recombines TRBV3-1 (or the pseudogene TRBV3-2) with TRBJ2-5, with 12 nucleotides matching TRBD2. The CDR3 runs to 15 residues. With V trimmed by 5 bases and J by 2 bases, 3 bases remained unmatched. Germline V gene lookup returns CDR1 LGHDT and CDR2 YNNKEL (reference sequence). The CDR3 loop is CASSSGLAGQETQYF. The CDR3, as DNA: TGTGCCAGCAGCAGCGGACTAGCGGGACAAGAGACCCAGTACTTC.

The gene calls are TRBV6-5 and TRBJ2-1; no definite D call. Germline V gene sequence: CDR1 MNHEY, CDR2 SVGAGI. The CDR3 spans 12 residues. V lost 4 bases and J 8 bases, leaving 9 bases between the germline ends. CDR3 nucleotides: TGTGCCAGCAGTTCCCGGAGCCATGAGCAGTTCTTC. This translates into CASSSRSHEQFF.

This chain uses TRBV6-4 with TRBJ2-1, with 12 bases identical to TRBD2. The CDR3 extends over 15 amino acids. CDR1 and CDR2 (germline): MRHNA, SNTAGT. The V segment lost 3 bases and the J segment 4 bases; nucleotides outside the gene matches: 1. The DNA for the CDR3 is TGTGCCAGCAGTGAACTAGCGGGAGGTTACAATGAGCAGTTCTTC. Encoded protein: CASSELAGGYNEQFF.

The V and J genes are TRBV27 and TRBJ2-7; 7 positions match TRBD1. V lost 7 bases and J lost 1; bases outside the gene matches: 10. Germline-derived CDR1 and CDR2 are MNHEY and SMNVEV (reference sequence). This CDR3 comprises 15 residues. The CDR3 sequence: CASTLSGTASYEQYF. The CDR3 bases are TGTGCCAGCACGCTCTCCGGGACAGCATCCTACGAGCAGTACTTC.

The chain links TRBV19 to TRBJ1-2, with TRBD1 matching 7 bases. The CDR3 contains 15 residues. Trimming at V came to 5 bases and at J to 6 bases, leaving 12 bases not matched to a gene. Germline V lookup: CDR1 LNHDA, CDR2 SQIVND (reference sequence). DNA for the CDR3: TGTGCCAGTAGTGGAGACAGGGTACTTCGGGATGGCTACACCTTC. Translating gives CASSGDRVLRDGYTF.

The J gene is TRBJ1-5, the V gene TRBV28; D is uncertain. This CDR3 spans 13 amino acids. From germline, CDR1 is MDHEN and CDR2 SYDVKM. V was cut by 3 bases and J by 1 base, with 4 bases left in between. The CDR3 nucleotides are TGTGCCAGCAGTTTGGGCAGCAATCAGCCCCAGCATTTT. Protein: CASSLGSNQPQHF.

This chain connects TRBV2 to TRBJ2-7; D possibly corresponds to TRBD2 (6 bases). The CDR3 is 11 residues long. The V gene's germline CDR1 is SNHLY and CDR2 FYNNEI. V was pared by 10 bases and J by 7 bases, with 14 bases between. The CDR3 region is CATLRGSEQYF. The CDR3, as DNA: TGTGCCACCCTCCGGGGGTCAGAGCAGTACTTC.

V usage is TRBV19 and J usage is TRBJ2-7, with TRBD1 matching 7 bases. The CDR3 is made up of 15 amino acids. V was pared by 4 bases and J by 3 bases, with 9 bases of the junction left unmatched. Per germline, CDR1 LNHDA and CDR2 SQIVND (reference sequence). CDR3 protein: CASSRIGTVGYEQYF. The CDR3 nucleotides are TGTGCCAGTAGTAGGATCGGGACAGTCGGCTACGAGCAGTACTTC.

The chain employs TRBV11-2 and TRBJ2-1, with 7 bases matching TRBD1. The junction had 2 bases not matched to a gene; V was cut back by 5 bases and J by 1 base. This CDR3 region has 14 residues. Germline lookup yields CDR1 SGHAT and CDR2 FQNNGV. The CDR3 sequence: CASSMGQSYNEQFF. The CDR3 nucleotides are TGTGCCAGCAGCATGGGACAGTCCTACAATGAGCAGTTCTTC.

The chain recombines TRBV6-5 with TRBJ2-7; 11 nucleotides agree with TRBD1. This CDR3 has 14 amino acids. In germline, CDR1 is MNHEY, CDR2 SVGAGI. V trimming: 5 bases; J trimming: 5 bases; junction bases outside the gene matches: 5. The CDR3 region is CASSKPGQGDEQYF. The CDR3 DNA is TGTGCCAGCAGTAAACCGGGACAGGGGGACGAGCAGTACTTC.

This clone has just a few counts. The rearrangement links TRBV6-5 to TRBJ2-2; no firm D call. Trimming took 9 bases from V and 3 from J, leaving 14 bases between them. This CDR3 region has 14 residues. CDR1 and CDR2 (germline): MNHEY, SVGAGI. This CDR3 is CASPPEADTGELFF. The DNA for the CDR3 is TGTGCCAGTCCCCCCGAGGCAGACACCGGGGAGCTGTTTTTT.

The chain links TRBV5-1 to TRBJ2-5, with 12 nucleotides matching TRBD2. V gave up 2 bases and J gave up 5 bases; unmatched junction bases: 10. CDR1 is SGHRS, CDR2 YFSETQ, per germline. The CDR3 sequence is 17 residues long. CDR3 sequence (DNA): TGCGCCAGCAGCTTAGCAGGACTAGCGGGACCGGGGGAGACCCAGTACTTC. Protein sequence: CASSLAGLAGPGETQYF.

V is TRBV27 and J is TRBJ1-5; TRBD1 matches 11 bases. This CDR3 is 15 amino acids long. Germline CDR1 and CDR2: MNHEY and SMNVEV (reference sequence). V dropped 6 bases and J dropped 7; count of bases not matched to a gene: 8. Here the CDR3 reads CASRNGQGAWQPQHF. CDR3 sequence (DNA): TGTGCCAGCAGAAACGGACAGGGGGCTTGGCAGCCCCAGCATTTT.

Worth noting for this clone: The sample holds other DNA sequences that translate to the same CDR3. The V and J genes are TRBV7-3 and TRBJ1-1, with a weak D call TRBD1 (6 bases). V was cut by 3 bases and J by 4 bases, with 12 bases left in between. Germline CDR1 and CDR2: SGHTA and FQGTGA. This CDR3 has 14 amino acids. CDR3 sequence (DNA): TGTGCCAGCAGCTTGGGGGCAGGGAGCACTGAAGCTTTCTTT. This codes for CASSLGAGSTEAFF.

The chain carries TRBV30 and TRBJ1-5; D is perhaps TRBD1 (6 bases). CDR3 length: 13 amino acids. Germline-derived CDR1 and CDR2 are GTSNPN and SVGIG (reference sequence). Trimming cost V 2 bases and J 5 bases, with 10 bases left between them. The CDR3 reads CAWSITGYQPQHF. Written as DNA, the CDR3 is TGTGCCTGGAGTATAACAGGGTATCAGCCCCAGCATTTT.

The genes are TRBV30 and TRBJ1-4; TRBD1 might be the D (6 bases). Germline values: CDR1 GTSNPN, CDR2 SVGIG (reference sequence). This CDR3 has 15 amino acids. Trimming shortened V by 1 base and J by 5 bases, and 14 bases separated the two germline ends. CDR3 amino acids: CAWSATGRINEKLFF. CDR3 DNA sequence: TGTGCCTGGAGTGCTACAGGGAGAATAAATGAAAAACTGTTTTTT.

The rearrangement uses TRBV2 and TRBJ1-1; the D gene is possibly TRBD1 (5 bases). CDR1 is SNHLY and CDR2 is FYNNEI in the germline V gene. The CDR3 totals 11 residues. V dropped 7 bases and J dropped 6 bases, with 9 bases sitting between them. The CDR3 bases are TGTGCCAGCATCTGGGGCCCTGAAGCTTTCTTT. Its protein product is CASIWGPEAFF.

The V and J genes are TRBV27 and TRBJ2-7; 12 nucleotides agree with TRBD2. CDR3 length equals 15 residues. Trimming removed 5 bases from V and 6 bases from J; junction bases left unmatched: 8. Germline V CDR1 and CDR2: MNHEY, SMNVEV (reference sequence). The CDR3 here is CASSELAGGRPEQYF. The CDR3 bases are TGTGCCAGCAGTGAACTAGCGGGAGGTCGTCCCGAGCAGTACTTC.

V usage is TRBV30 and J usage is TRBJ1-1; 8 bases align to TRBD1. V shed 2 bases, J shed 6 bases, and the junction held 8 bases outside the gene matches. The CDR3 is 14 amino acids. The germline gives CDR1 GTSNPN, CDR2 SVGIG (reference sequence). CDR3 in DNA: TGTGCCTGGAGTCCTACGACAGGGGTGGCTGAAGCTTTCTTT. It encodes CAWSPTTGVAEAFF.